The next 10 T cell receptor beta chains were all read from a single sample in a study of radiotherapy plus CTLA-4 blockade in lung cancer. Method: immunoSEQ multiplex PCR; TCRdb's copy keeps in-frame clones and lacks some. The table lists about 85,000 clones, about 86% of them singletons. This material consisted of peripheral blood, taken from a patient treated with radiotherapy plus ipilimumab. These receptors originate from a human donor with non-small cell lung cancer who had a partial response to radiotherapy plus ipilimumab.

This CDR3 is CASSSDREETQYF. The CDR3 nucleotides are TGTGCCAGCAGCTCGGACAGGGAAGAGACCCAGTACTTC. This rearrangement joins TRBV5-4 to TRBJ2-5; 8 nucleotides align to TRBD1. Trimming cost V 3 bases and J 3 bases; bases outside gene matches: 1. CDR3 size: 13 residues. Germline assignment: CDR1 SGHNT and CDR2 YYREEE (reference sequence).

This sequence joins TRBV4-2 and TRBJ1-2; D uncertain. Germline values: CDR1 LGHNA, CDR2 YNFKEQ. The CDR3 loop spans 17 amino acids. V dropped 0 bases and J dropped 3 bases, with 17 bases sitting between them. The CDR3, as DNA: TGTGCCAGCAGCCAAGATTTCTCTCCCGGGAGCTACTATGGCTACACCTTC. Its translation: CASSQDFSPGSYYGYTF.

The CDR3 sequence: CASSITLVSNQPQHF. In nucleotides, the CDR3 is TGTGCCAGTAGTATCACACTAGTGAGCAATCAGCCCCAGCATTTT. The J gene is TRBJ1-5, the V gene TRBV19, with D unclear. The CDR3 runs 15 residues. The V gene lost 3 bases and the J gene lost 1 base, with 10 bases spanning the gap. Per germline, CDR1 LNHDA and CDR2 SQIVND (reference sequence).

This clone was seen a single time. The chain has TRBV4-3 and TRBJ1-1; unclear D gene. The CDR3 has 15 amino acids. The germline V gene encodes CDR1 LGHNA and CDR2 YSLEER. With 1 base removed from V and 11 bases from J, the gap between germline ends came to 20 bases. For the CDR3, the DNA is TGCGCCAGCAGCCAAGTCGGAGGCTTTGCGGTGAACGCTTTCTTT. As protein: CASSQVGGFAVNAFF.

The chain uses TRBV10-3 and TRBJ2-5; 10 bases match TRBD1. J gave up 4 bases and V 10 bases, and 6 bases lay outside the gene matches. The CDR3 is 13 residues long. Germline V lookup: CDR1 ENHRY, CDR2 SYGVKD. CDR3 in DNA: TGTGCCACCCGACAGGGGGCCCCAGAGACCCAGTACTTC. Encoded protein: CATRQGAPETQYF.

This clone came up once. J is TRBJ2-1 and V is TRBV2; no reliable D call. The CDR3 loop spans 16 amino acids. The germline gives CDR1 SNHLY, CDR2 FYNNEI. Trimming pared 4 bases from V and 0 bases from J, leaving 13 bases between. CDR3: CASSALSPGSYNEQFF. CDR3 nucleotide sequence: TGTGCCAGCAGTGCCCTTTCCCCGGGCTCCTACAATGAGCAGTTCTTC.

CDR3 region: CASSDFGAGGRRVEKLFF. CDR3 nucleotide sequence: TGTGCCAGCAGTGACTTTGGGGCAGGGGGCCGACGGGTTGAAAAACTGTTTTTT. The chain has TRBV6-1 and TRBJ1-4; 8 nucleotides match TRBD1. This CDR3 spans 18 amino acids. CDR1 is MNHNS, CDR2 SASEGT, per germline. V dropped 3 bases and J dropped 7; count of bases not matched to a gene: 16.

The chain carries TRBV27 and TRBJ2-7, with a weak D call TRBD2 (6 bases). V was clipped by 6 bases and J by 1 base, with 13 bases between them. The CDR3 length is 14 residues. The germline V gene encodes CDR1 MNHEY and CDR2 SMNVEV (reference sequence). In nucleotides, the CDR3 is TGTGCCAGCAGCTTCGGGACTCCTTCCTACGAGCAGTACTTC. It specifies CASSFGTPSYEQYF.

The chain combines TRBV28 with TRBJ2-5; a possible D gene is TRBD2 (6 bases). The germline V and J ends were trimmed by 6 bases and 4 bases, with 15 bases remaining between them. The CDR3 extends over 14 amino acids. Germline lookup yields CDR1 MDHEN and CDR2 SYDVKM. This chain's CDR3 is CASRSLALVETQYF. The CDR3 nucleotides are TGTGCCAGCAGATCTCTAGCGTTAGTAGAGACCCAGTACTTC.

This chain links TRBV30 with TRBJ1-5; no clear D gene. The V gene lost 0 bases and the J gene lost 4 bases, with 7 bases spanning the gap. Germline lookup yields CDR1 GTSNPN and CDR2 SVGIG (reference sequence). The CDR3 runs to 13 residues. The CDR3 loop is CAWSVRFNQPQHF. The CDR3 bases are TGTGCCTGGAGTGTACGGTTTAATCAGCCCCAGCATTTT.